This note documents a single T cell receptor (beta chain) sequence. A much larger clone is a single base away; this may be a read error. These data originate in a study of T-cell reconstitution after alpha-beta-depleted transplantation in children. Library preparation (for TCRbeta) was performed with unique molecular identifiers. TCRdb redid the calling of the PCR reads with MiXCR, one entry per CDR3 protein. There are 420,000 or so distinct CDR3 sequences in the sample; approximately 10% occur only once, and 4.5% to 6.5% lies in the top ten. Germline-derived CDR1 and CDR2 are DFQATT and SNEGSKA (reference sequence). CDR3 length: 17 residues.

V gene TRBV20-1 combines with J gene TRBJ2-3, with a weak D call TRBD2 (7 bases). The source is a human donor who donated a stem cell graft to a child with acute myeloid leukemia. The sample here was PBMCs from the stem cell graft donor, taken from the stem cell graft. The CDR3: CCMASTSRGAHPDTQYF. DNA of the CDR3: TGCTGTATGGCCTCAACCTCTCGGGGGGCCCACCCAGATACGCAGTATTTT.